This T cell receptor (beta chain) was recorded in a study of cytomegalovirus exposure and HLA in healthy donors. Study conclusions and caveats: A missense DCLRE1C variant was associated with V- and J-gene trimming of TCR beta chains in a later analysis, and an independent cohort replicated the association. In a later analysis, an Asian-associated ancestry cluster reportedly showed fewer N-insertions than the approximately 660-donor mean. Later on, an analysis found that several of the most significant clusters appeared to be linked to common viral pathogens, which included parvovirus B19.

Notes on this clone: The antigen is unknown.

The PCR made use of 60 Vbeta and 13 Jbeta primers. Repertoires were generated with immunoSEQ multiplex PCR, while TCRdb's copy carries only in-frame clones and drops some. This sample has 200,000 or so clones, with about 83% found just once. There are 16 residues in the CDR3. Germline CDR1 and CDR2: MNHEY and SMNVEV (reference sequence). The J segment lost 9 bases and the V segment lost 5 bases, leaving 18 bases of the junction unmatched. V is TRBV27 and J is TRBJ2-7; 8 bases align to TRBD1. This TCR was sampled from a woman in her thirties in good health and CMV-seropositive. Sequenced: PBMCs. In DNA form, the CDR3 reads TGTGCCAGCAGTGCCCATGGACAGGGTGAATACAAGGGGCAGTACTTC. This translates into CASSAHGQGEYKGQYF.